The rows below give T cell receptor beta chains drawn from one sample of a study of preoperative IRX-2 immunotherapy in early breast cancer. Libraries were prepared by immunoSEQ multiplex PCR; TCRdb keeps only in-frame clonotypes and omits some of them. The sample has 20,000 to 30,000 clones, about 75% seen once; the top ten hold roughly 6.8%. The source material was lymph node tissue, sampled after IRX-2 immunotherapy. The receptor source for this set is a human donor with breast cancer. The conserved cysteine and the conserved F or W are not part of the CDR3 here. Fields, in order: V gene, CDR3 protein.

>TRBV15
ATSRGQGGPETQY
>TRBV7-7
ASSRERVFTPGEQF
>TRBV15
ATSREGNQETQY
>TRBV11-3
ASRPEIGQRVTEAF
>TRBV11-3
ASSLGRGQADYGYT
>TRBV6-7
ASSYHGQGDLNEQY
>TRBV5-1
ASSRLEQGAVGEKLF
>TRBV7-6
ASSNDPAGGYEQY
>TRBV6-8
ASILVKVSNTEAF
>TRBV6-8
ASSSTGTGTGYT
>TRBV19
ASTLRGGTGSDEQY
>TRBV5-1
ASSSPGQANEKLF
>TRBV29-1
SVLTLNRGQNYGYT
>TRBV5-1
ASSPRTGVGETQY
>TRBV12-5
ASGPGTPPSTDTQY
>TRBV29-1
SGRTGGFSEAF
>TRBV14
ASSQARRDPRQGLSYNEQF
>TRBV6-8
AISTPRRQNYGYT
>TRBV7-7
ASSGGLAGADTQY
>TRBV5-1
ASSFGQGFFPTEAF